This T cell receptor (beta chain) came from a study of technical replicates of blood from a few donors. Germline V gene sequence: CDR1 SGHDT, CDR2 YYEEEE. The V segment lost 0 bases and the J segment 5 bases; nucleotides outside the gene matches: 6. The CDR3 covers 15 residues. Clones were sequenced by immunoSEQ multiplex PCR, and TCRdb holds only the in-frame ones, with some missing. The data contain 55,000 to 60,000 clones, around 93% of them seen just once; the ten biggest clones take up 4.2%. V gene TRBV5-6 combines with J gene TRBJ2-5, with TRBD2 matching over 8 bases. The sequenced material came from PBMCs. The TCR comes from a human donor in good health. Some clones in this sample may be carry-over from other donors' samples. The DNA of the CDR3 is TGTGCCAGCAGCTTGGCCGGGGGGGCTGTTGAGACCCAGTACTTC. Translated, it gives CASSLAGGAVETQYF.